This TCR beta chain was documented in a study of cytomegalovirus exposure and HLA in healthy donors. Findings of the study overall: The study put around 180 TCR beta chains on its list as cytomegalovirus-associated. Later analysis identified some 16,000 TCR beta sequences associated with HLA alleles, using a false discovery rate threshold of 0.05.

Comments on this clone: Antigen specificity is unknown.

V lost 5 bases to trimming and J lost 6 bases, with 7 bases between them. This CDR3 spans 11 amino acids. The V gene's germline CDR1 is SGHNT and CDR2 YYREEE (reference sequence). Primers: 60 Vbeta forward and 13 Jbeta reverse. Repertoires were generated with immunoSEQ multiplex PCR, while TCRdb's copy carries only in-frame clones and drops some. In the table there are 150,000 to 200,000 clones, about three quarters of which are singletons. The chain recombines TRBV5-4 with TRBJ2-3; D is unresolved. Sequencing was done on a sample of PBMCs. This clonotype was obtained from a man between 18 and 29 years old in good health and CMV-seropositive. The CDR3 nucleotides read TGTGCCAGCAGGGAGATGGATACGCAGTATTTT. This encodes CASREMDTQYF.